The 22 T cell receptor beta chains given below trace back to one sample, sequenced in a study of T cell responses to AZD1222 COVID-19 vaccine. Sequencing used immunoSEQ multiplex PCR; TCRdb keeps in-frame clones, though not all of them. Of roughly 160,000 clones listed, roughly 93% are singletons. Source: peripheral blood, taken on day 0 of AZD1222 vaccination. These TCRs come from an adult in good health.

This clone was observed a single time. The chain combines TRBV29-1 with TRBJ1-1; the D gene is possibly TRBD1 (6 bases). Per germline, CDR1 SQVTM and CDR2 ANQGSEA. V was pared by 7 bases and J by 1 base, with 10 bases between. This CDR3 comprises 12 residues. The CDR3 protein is CSALGANTEAFF. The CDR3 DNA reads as TGCAGCGCGCTGGGGGCGAACACTGAAGCTTTCTTT.

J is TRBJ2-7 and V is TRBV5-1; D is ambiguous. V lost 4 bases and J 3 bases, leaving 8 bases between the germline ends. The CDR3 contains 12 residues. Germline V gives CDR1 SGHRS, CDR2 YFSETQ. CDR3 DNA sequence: TGCGCCAGCAGCCCCGACAACTACGAGCAGTACTTC. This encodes CASSPDNYEQYF.

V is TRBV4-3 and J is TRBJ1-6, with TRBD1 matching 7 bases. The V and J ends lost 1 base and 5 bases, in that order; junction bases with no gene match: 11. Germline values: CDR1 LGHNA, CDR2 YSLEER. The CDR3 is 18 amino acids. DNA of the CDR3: TGCGCCAGCAGCCAAGTCCATTCCGGGACAGCAGATAATTCACCCCTCCACTTT. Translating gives CASSQVHSGTADNSPLHF.

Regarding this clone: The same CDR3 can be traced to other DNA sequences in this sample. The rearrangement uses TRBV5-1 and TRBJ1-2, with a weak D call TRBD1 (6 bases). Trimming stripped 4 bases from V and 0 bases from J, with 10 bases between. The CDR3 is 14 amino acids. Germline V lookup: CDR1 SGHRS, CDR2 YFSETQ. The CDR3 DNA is TGCGCCAGCAGCCCGGACAGTACTAACTATGGCTACACCTTC. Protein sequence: CASSPDSTNYGYTF.

Here the CDR3 DNA reads TGCGCCAGCAGCCGGGACAGGGGAAACCTAGCCAAAAACATTCAGTACTTC. Translation: CASSRDRGNLAKNIQYF. V and J are TRBV4-1 and TRBJ2-4, with 10 nucleotides matching TRBD1. Germline CDR1 is MGHRA and CDR2 is YSYEKL. The CDR3 covers 17 residues. V gave up 4 bases and J gave up 0 bases; unmatched junction bases: 6.

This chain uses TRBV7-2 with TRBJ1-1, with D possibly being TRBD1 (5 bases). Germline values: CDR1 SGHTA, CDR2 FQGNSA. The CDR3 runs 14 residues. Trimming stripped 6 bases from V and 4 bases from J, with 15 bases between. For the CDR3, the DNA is TGTGCCAGCAGGACCCAGGGTATAGTCACTGAAGCTTTCTTT. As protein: CASRTQGIVTEAFF.

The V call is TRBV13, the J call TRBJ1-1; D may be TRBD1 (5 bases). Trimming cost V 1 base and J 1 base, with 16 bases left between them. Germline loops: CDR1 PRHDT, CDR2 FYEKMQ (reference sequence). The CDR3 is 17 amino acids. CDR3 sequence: CASSLVGWGTKNTEAFF. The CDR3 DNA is TGTGCCAGCAGCTTAGTGGGGTGGGGCACCAAGAACACTGAAGCTTTCTTT.

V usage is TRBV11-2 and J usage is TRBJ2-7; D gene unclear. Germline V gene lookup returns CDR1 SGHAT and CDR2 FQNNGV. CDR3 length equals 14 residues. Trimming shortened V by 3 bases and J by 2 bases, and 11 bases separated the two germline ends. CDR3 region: CASSFVLPPYEQYF. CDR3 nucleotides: TGTGCCAGCAGCTTTGTTCTCCCGCCCTACGAGCAGTACTTC.

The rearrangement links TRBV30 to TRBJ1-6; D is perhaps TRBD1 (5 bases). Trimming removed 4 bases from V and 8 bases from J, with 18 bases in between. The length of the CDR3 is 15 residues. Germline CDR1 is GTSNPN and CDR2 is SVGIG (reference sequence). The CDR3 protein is CAWTLAGTTDSPLHF. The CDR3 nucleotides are TGTGCCTGGACTCTGGCAGGGACGACAGATTCACCCCTCCACTTT.

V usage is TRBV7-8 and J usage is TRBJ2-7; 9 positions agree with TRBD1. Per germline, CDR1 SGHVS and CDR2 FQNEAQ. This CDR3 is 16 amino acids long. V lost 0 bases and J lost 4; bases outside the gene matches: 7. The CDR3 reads CASSLATGGRLYEQYF. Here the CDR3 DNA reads TGTGCCAGCAGCTTAGCGACAGGGGGGCGATTATACGAGCAGTACTTC. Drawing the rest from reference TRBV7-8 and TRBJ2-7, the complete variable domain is GAGVSQSPRYKVAKRGQDVALRCDPISGHVSLFWYQQALGQGPEFLTYFQNEAQLDKSGLPSDRFFAERPEGSVSTLKIQRTQQEDSAVYLCASSLATGGRLYEQYFGPGTRLTVT.

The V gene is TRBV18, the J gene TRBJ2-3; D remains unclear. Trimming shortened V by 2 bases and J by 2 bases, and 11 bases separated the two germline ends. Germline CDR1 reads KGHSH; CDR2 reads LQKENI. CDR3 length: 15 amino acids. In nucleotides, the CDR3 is TGTGCCAGCTCACCAACGCATACGAACACAGATACGCAGTATTTT. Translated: CASSPTHTNTDTQYF.

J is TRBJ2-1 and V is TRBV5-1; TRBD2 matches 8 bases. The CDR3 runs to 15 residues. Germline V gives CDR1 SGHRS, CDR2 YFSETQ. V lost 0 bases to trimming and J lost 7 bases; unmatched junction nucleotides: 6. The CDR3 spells CASSLGSGVGNEQFF. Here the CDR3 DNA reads TGCGCCAGCAGCTTGGGTAGCGGGGTGGGAAATGAGCAGTTCTTC.

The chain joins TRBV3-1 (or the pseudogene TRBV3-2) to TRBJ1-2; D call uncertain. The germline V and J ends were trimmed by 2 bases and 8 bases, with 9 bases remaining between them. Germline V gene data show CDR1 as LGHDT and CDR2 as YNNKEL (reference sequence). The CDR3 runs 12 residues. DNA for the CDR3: TGTGCCAGCAGCCAATCCCGTGGCGGCTACACCTTC. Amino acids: CASSQSRGGYTF.

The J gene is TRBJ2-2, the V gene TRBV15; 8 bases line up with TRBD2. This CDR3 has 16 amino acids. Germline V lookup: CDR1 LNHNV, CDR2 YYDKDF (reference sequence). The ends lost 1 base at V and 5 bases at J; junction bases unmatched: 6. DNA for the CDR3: TGTGCCACCAGCAGAGTCGGGGGGGCCCCAACCGGGGAGCTGTTTTTT. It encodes CATSRVGGAPTGELFF.

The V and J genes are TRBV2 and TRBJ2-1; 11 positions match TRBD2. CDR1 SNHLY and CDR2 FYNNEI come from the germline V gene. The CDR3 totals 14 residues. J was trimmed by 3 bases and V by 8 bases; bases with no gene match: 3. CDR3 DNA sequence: TGTGCCAGCCGTGGGACTAGCGGCTACAATGAGCAGTTCTTC. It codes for CASRGTSGYNEQFF.

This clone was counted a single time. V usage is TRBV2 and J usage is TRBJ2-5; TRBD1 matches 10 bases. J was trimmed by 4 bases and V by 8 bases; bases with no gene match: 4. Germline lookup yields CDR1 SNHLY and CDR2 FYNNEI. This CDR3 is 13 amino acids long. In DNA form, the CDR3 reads TGTGCCAGCGGGGGACAGGGGAGAGAGACCCAGTACTTC. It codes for CASGGQGRETQYF. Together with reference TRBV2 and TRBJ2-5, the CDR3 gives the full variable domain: EPEVTQTPSHQVTQMGQEVILRCVPISNHLYFYWYRQILGQKVEFLVSFYNNEISEKSEIFDDQFSVERPDGSNFTLKIRSTKLEDSAMYFCASGGQGRETQYFGPGTRLLVL.

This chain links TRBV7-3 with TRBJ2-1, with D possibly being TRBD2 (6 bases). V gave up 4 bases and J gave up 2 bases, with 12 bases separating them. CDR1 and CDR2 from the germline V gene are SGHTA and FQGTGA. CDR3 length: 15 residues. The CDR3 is CASSSPGRTYNEQFF. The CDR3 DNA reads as TGTGCCAGCAGCTCCCCAGGGAGGACCTACAATGAGCAGTTCTTC.

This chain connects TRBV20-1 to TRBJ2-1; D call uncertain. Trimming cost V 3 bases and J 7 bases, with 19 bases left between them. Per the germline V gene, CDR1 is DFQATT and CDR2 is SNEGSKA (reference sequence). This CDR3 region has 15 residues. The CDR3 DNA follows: TGCAGTGCTAGTTTGCCGGGTATCGATTGGAATGAGCAGTTCTTC. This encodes CSASLPGIDWNEQFF.

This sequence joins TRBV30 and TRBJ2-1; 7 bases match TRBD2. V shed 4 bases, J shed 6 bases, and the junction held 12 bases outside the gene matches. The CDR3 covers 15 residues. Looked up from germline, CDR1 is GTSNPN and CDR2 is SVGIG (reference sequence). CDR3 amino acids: CAWNKRGGRLNEQFF. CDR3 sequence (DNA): TGTGCCTGGAATAAGCGGGGAGGCAGACTCAATGAGCAGTTCTTC. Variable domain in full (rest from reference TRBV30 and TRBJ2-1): SQTIHQWPATLVQPVGSPLSLECTVEGTSNPNLYWYRQAAGRGLQLLFYSVGIGQISSEVPQNLSASRPQDRQFILSSKKLLLSDSGFYLCAWNKRGGRLNEQFFGPGTRLTVL.

The CDR3 region is CASSRTGSTEQYF. DNA for the CDR3: TGTGCCAGCAGCAGGACAGGCAGTACGGAGCAGTACTTC. The rearrangement joins TRBV12-3 or TRBV12-4 to TRBJ2-7; 7 nucleotides line up with TRBD1. The J segment lost 7 bases and the V segment lost 6 bases, leaving 9 bases of the junction unmatched. CDR3 length: 13 amino acids.

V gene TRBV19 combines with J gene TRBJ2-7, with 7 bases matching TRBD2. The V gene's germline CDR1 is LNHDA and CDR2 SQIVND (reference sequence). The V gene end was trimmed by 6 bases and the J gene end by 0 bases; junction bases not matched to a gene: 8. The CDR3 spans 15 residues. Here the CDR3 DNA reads TGTGCCAGTAGCAAGAGCGGGGAGAGCTCCTACGAGCAGTACTTC. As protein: CASSKSGESSYEQYF.

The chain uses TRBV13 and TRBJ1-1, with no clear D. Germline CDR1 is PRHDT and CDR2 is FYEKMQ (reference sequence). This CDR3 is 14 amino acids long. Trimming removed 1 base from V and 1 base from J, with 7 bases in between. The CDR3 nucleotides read TGTGCCAGCAGCTTAGACGATGGGAACACTGAAGCTTTCTTT. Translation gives CASSLDDGNTEAFF.